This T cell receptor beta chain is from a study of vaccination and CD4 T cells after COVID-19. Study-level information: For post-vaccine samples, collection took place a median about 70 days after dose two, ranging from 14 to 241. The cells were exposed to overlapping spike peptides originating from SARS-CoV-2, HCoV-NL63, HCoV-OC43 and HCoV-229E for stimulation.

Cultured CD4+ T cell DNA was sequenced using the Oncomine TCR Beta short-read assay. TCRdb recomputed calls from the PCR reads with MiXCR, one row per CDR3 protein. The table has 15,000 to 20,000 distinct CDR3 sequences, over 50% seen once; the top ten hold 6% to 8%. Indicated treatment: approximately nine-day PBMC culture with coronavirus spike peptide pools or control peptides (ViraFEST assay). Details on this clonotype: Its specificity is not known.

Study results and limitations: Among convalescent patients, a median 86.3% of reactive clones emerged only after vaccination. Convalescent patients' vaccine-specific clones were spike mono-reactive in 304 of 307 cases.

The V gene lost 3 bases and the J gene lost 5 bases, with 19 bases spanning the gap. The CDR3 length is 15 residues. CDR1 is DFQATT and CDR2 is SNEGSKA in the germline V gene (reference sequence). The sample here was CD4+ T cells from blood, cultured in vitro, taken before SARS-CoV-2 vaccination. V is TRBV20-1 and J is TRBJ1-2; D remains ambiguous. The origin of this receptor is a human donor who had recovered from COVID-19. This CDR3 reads CSASDFRRTLYGYTF. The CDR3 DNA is TGCAGTGCTAGTGACTTTCGGCGGACGTTATATGGCTACACCTTC.